The source of this TCR beta chain is a study of cytomegalovirus exposure and HLA in healthy donors. In the case of this clone: Its antigen remains unidentified. Sequence at one end of the junction differs from germline and may be a read error.

A multiplex PCR was run with 60 Vbeta primers and 13 Jbeta primers. Clones were sequenced by immunoSEQ multiplex PCR, and TCRdb holds only the in-frame ones, with some missing. Of roughly 140,000 clones in the sample, around 79% are singletons; the top ten hold approximately 1.3%. Germline-derived CDR1 and CDR2 are SEHNR and FQNEAQ (reference sequence). This CDR3 spans 17 amino acids. General observations from the study: In a later analysis, compared with equally common non-associated chains, HLA-associated beta chains were more expanded. Reported results showed that the classifier diagnosed cytomegalovirus status with high specificity and sensitivity.

The sequence was collected from a man younger than 35 in good health and CMV-seronegative. V is TRBV7-9 and J is TRBJ2-7; D is perhaps TRBD2 (7 bases). Sequencing was carried out using PBMCs. The CDR3 sequence: CSSSTRGGDVSSYEQYF. The CDR3 bases are TGTTCCAGCAGCACTAGGGGGGGGGACGTGAGCTCCTACGAGCAGTACTTC. Drawing the rest from reference TRBV7-9 and TRBJ2-7, the complete variable domain is DTGVSQNPRHKITKRGQNVTFRCDPISEHNRLYWYRQTLGQGPEFLTYFQNEAQLEKSRLLSDRFSAERPKGSFSTLEIQRTEQGDSAMYLCSSSTRGGDVSSYEQYFGPGTRLTVT.